This T cell receptor beta chain was observed in a study of early stage breast cancer tumors. Produced via immunoSEQ multiplex PCR; TCRdb's table is partial and in-frame only. The sample holds around 9,700 clones, about 80% seen once. CDR1 SGHTA and CDR2 FQGNSA come from the germline V gene. The CDR3 length is 16 residues. Trimming removed 1 base from V and 3 bases from J; junction bases left unmatched: 2. Sequencing was done on a sample of breast tumor tissue. The clonotype was recovered from a person aged 70 to 85 with breast cancer. The chain carries TRBV7-2 and TRBJ2-2, with 10 bases aligning to TRBD2. The CDR3 bases are TGTGCCAGCAGCTTAGGTCTAGCGGGGGACACCGGGGAGCTGTTTTTT. Translating it yields CASSLGLAGDTGELFF. The entire variable domain, with the rest obtained from reference TRBV7-2 and TRBJ2-2, is as follows: GAGVSQSPSNKVTEKGKDVELRCDPISGHTALYWYRQSLGQGLEFLIYFQGNSAPDKSGLPSDRFSAERTGGSVSTLTIQRTQQEDSAVYLCASSLGLAGDTGELFFGEGSRLTVL.